This T cell receptor (beta chain) was documented in a study of T cells after yellow fever vaccination. Study at large: The authors prepared low-cell-number fractions using SMART-Seq v4 Ultra Low Input. The study's findings and limits: Sorted repertoires could include abundant contaminating clonotypes from bulk cells. Most clones from primary vaccination resurfaced after the booster (approximately 96% CD4, around 90% CD8).

Each CDR3 protein is one row after TCRdb ran MiXCR on the 5' RACE reads. This sample has 300,000 to 350,000 distinct CDR3 sequences, with approximately 4% found just once. Germline CDR1 SGHTA, CDR2 FQGNSA. J gave up 3 bases and V 0 bases, and 7 bases lay outside the gene matches. There are 16 residues in the CDR3. This clonotype appeared a few times. The antigen is unknown. The clonotype was recovered from a man aged 18 to 29 who received the YFV17D yellow fever vaccine. The gene calls are TRBV7-2 and TRBJ1-1; TRBD1 agrees at 7 bases. The specimen comprised PBMCs, sampled 15 days after the yellow fever booster vaccination. The CDR3 protein is CASSLARGGLYTEAFF. CDR3 bases: TGTGCCAGCAGCTTAGCGAGAGGGGGCTTGTACACTGAAGCTTTCTTT.